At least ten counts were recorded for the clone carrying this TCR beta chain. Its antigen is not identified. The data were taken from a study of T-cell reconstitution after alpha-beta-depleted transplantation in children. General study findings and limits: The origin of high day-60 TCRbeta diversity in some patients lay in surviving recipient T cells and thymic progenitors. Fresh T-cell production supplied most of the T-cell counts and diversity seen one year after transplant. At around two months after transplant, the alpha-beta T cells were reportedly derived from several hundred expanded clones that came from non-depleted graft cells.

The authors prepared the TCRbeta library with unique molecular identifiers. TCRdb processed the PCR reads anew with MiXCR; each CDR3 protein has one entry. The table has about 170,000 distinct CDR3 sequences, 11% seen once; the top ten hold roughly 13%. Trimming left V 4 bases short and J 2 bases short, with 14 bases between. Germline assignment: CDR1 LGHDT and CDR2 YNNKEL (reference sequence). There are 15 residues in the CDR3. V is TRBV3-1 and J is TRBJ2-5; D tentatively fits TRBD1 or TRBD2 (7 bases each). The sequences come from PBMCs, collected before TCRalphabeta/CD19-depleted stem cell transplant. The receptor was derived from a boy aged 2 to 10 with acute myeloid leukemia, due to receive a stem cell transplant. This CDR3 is CASSRSGTDQETQYF. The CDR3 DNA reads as TGTGCCAGCAGCCGCAGCGGGACAGATCAAGAGACCCAGTACTTC.